This is a list of T cell receptor beta chains from one sample in a study of identifying expanded T cells in peripheral blood. The protocol was immunoSEQ multiplex PCR, while the TCRdb copy is restricted to in-frame clones and leaves out a portion. The sample carries around 120,000 clones, 80% to 90% recorded once. Sequenced: blood. All receptors derive from a person aged 18-69 years in good health. Each CDR3 is given with its conserved first and last residue. The order of the fields is V gene, D gene, J gene, clone size, CDR3 protein, CDR3 DNA. A D gene is named only where the DNA matches it firmly. Where a row states a size, it is once, few, many or the class of an expanded clone; other rows omit it.

TRBV7-8	TRBD2	TRBJ2-1	-	CASSARTSGGRGEQFF	TGTGCCAGCAGCGCCAGGACTAGCGGGGGGAGGGGTGAGCAGTTCTTC
TRBV28	-	TRBJ1-4	few	CASSTPNEKLFF	TGTGCCAGCAGTACCCCTAATGAAAAACTGTTTTTT
TRBV5-1	TRBD1	TRBJ2-1	-	CASSLITGGRDEQFF	TGCGCCAGCAGCCTCATTACAGGGGGCAGGGATGAGCAGTTCTTC
TRBV2	TRBD2	TRBJ2-7	-	CASAGGGYEQYF	TGTGCCAGCGCGGGCGGGGGCTACGAGCAGTACTTC
TRBV10-3	-	TRBJ1-1	-	CAISTSGRRLITEAFF	TGTGCCATCAGCACGTCCGGGCGCCGCTTAATAACTGAAGCTTTCTTT
TRBV9	TRBD1	TRBJ2-6	-	CASSSRQGDGANVLTF	TGTGCCAGCAGCTCACGACAGGGAGACGGGGCCAACGTCCTGACTTTC
TRBV19	-	TRBJ2-7	-	CASSLNQGPEQYF	TGTGCCAGCAGTCTCAATCAGGGGCCCGAGCAGTACTTC
TRBV6-5	-	TRBJ1-6	-	CASTHRRGDNSPLHF	TGTGCCAGCACCCACCGCAGGGGAGACAATTCACCCCTCCACTTT
TRBV2	-	TRBJ2-7	few	CASSVGTVEQYF	TGTGCCAGCAGTGTAGGGACGGTGGAGCAGTACTTC
TRBV7-3	-	TRBJ1-1	-	CASSWGANTEAFF	TGTGCCAGCAGCTGGGGGGCGAACACTGAAGCTTTCTTT
TRBV18	-	TRBJ2-2	-	CASSQQGSGTGELFF	TGTGCCAGCTCGCAACAGGGTTCCGGCACCGGGGAGCTGTTTTTT
TRBV19	-	TRBJ2-7	-	CASSDRESPYEQYF	TGTGCCAGTAGTGACCGGGAGTCCCCCTACGAGCAGTACTTC
TRBV6-4	-	TRBJ2-1	once	CASSDSGSPYNEQFF	TGTGCCAGCAGTGACTCGGGCAGTCCCTACAATGAGCAGTTCTTC
TRBV30	TRBD2	TRBJ2-1	-	CASGGGRGSYNEQFF	TGTGCCTCGGGAGGGGGAAGGGGCTCCTACAATGAGCAGTTCTTC
TRBV5-6	-	TRBJ1-3	-	CASTFGLSSGNTIYF	TGTGCCAGCACCTTTGGACTATCCTCTGGAAACACCATATATTTT
TRBV11-2	-	TRBJ1-3	-	CASSKRGLGNTIYF	TGTGCCAGCAGCAAGCGGGGGCTCGGAAACACCATATATTTT
TRBV19	TRBD2	TRBJ2-4	once	CASSIERPQSGGPTRLAKNIQYF	TGTGCCAGTAGTATAGAAAGGCCCCAAAGCGGGGGCCCGACGAGGCTAGCCAAAAACATTCAGTACTTC
TRBV5-1	-	TRBJ1-6	once	CASSFGSRGTTYNSPLHF	TGCGCCAGCAGCTTTGGGTCGAGGGGAACAACCTATAATTCACCCCTCCACTTT
TRBV2	-	TRBJ1-3	-	CASSGTEYGNTIYF	TGTGCCAGCAGTGGGACGGAGTATGGAAACACCATATATTTT
TRBV5-6	-	TRBJ2-5	-	CASSLDRSLGETQYF	TGTGCCAGCAGCTTGGACAGGTCTTTAGGGGAGACCCAGTACTTC
TRBV29-1	-	TRBJ2-3	few	CSSRDAPRNTDTQYF	TGCAGCTCAAGGGACGCCCCTCGCAACACAGATACGCAGTATTTT